The count of the clone carrying this T cell receptor (beta chain) is one. The sample originates from a study of blood T cell repertoires in COVID-19. Trimming took off 0 bases at V and 1 base at J, with 11 bases between the two ends. This CDR3 has 16 amino acids. Germline V gene data show CDR1 as MGHRA and CDR2 as YSYEKL. Sequencing used immunoSEQ multiplex PCR; TCRdb keeps in-frame clones, though not all of them. Among about 410,000 clones listed, just over 85% were seen once. This TCR was sampled from a woman between 25 and 40 years old with active or convalescent COVID-19. The chain employs TRBV4-1 and TRBJ2-3, with no clear D. Sequencing input: peripheral blood. CDR3 amino acids: CASSQDLSVGTDTQYF. For the CDR3, the DNA is TGCGCCAGCAGCCAAGATCTGTCGGTCGGCACAGATACGCAGTATTTT.